Many counts were recorded for the clone carrying this TCR beta chain. Antigen: not known. The sample is drawn from a study of Graves' ophthalmopathy and Graves' hyperthyroidism. Findings of the study overall: Thyroid clonotypes that were expanded above 0.001 frequency mostly also appeared in blood.

RNA served as the template for amplifying TCR beta CDR3 regions. HTBI primers served in a first-round RT-PCR, which a second-round multiplex PCR followed. TCRdb redid the calling of the multiplex PCR reads with MiXCR, one entry per CDR3 protein. The sample carries roughly 1.1 million distinct CDR3 sequences, about two fifths recorded once. The study excluded patients with other autoimmune diseases, uncontrolled infections, pregnancy or lactation. The CDR3 runs to 16 residues. V lost 6 bases and J lost 0, with 15 bases in between. Sequenced input: peripheral blood or thyroid tissue (not recorded which). The chain carries TRBV12-3 or TRBV12-4 and TRBJ1-5, with D possibly matching TRBD1 (5 bases). This clonotype originated in an adult man with Graves' hyperthyroidism. DNA of the CDR3: TGTGCCAGCAGCTGGGGTCAGGGACTTAGCAATCAGCCCCAGCATTTT. It yields the protein CASSWGQGLSNQPQHF.